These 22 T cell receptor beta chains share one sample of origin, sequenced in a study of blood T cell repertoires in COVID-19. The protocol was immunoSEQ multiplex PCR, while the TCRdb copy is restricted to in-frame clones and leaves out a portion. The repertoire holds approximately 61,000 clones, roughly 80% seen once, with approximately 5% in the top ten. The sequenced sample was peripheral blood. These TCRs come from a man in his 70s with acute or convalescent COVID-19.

The CDR3 DNA follows: TGTGCCAGCAGCCAATATGGGTCAGGGCTTAGTGGCTACACCTTC. Amino acids: CASSQYGSGLSGYTF. V is TRBV14 and J is TRBJ1-2; D perhaps matches TRBD1 (5 bases). Trimming left V 2 bases short and J 7 bases short, with 17 bases between. Germline V gives CDR1 SGHDN, CDR2 FVKESK. The CDR3 is 15 amino acids.

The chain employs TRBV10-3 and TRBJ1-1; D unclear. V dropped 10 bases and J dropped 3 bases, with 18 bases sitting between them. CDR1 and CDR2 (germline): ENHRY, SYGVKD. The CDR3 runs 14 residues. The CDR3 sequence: CATQFNPGDTEAFF. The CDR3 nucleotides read TGTGCCACCCAGTTTAATCCCGGGGACACTGAAGCTTTCTTT.

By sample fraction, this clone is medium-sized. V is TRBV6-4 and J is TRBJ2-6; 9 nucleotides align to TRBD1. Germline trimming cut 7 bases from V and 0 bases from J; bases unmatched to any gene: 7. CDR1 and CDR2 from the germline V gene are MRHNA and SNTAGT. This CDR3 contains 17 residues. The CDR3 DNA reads TGTGCCAGCACGTTGACAGGGGGGTTCTCTGGGGCCAACGTCCTGACTTTC. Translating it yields CASTLTGGFSGANVLTF.

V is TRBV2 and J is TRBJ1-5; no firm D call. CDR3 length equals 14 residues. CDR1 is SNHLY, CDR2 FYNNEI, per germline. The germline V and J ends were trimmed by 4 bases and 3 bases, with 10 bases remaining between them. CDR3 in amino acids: CASSAQAYNQPQHF. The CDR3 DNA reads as TGTGCCAGCAGTGCCCAGGCCTACAATCAGCCCCAGCATTTT.

CDR3 protein: CASSPLILEGSTDTQYF. The CDR3 bases are TGTGCCAGCAGCCCCCTGATCCTGGAGGGAAGCACAGATACGCAGTATTTT. This chain links TRBV9 with TRBJ2-3; TRBD2 is a possible D gene (6 bases). V was pared by 4 bases and J by 0 bases, with 18 bases between. This CDR3 is 17 amino acids long. Germline V gene data show CDR1 as SGDLS and CDR2 as YYNGEE.

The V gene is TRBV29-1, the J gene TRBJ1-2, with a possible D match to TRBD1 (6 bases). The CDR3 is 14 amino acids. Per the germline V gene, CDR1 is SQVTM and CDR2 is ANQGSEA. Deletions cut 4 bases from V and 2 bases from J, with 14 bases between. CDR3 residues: CSVVKGVGNYGYTF. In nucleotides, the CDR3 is TGCAGCGTTGTCAAGGGGGTTGGAAACTATGGCTACACCTTC.

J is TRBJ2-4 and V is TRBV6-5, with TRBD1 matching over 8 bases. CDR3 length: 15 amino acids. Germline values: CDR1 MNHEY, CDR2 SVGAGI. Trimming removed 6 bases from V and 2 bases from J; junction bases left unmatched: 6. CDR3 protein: CASRLQGAPKNIQYF. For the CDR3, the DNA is TGTGCCAGCAGACTCCAGGGGGCACCCAAAAACATTCAGTACTTC.

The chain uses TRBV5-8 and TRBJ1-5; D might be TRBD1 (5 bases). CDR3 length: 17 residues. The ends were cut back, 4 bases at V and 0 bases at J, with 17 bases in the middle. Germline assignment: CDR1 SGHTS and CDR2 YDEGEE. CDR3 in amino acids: CASSPGHSPNSNQPQHF. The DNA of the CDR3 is TGTGCCAGCAGCCCAGGACATTCACCAAATAGCAATCAGCCCCAGCATTTT.

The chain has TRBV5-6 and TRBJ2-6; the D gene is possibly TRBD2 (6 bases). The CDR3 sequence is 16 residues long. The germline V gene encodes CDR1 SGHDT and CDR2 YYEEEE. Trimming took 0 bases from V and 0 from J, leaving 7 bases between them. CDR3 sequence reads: CASSLGGGSGANVLTF. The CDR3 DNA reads TGTGCCAGCAGCTTGGGGGGAGGCTCTGGGGCCAACGTCCTGACTTTC.

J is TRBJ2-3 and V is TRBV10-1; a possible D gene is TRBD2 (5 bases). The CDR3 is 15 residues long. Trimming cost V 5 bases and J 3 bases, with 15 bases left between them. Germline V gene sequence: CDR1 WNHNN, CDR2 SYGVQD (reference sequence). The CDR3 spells CASSLDRGFTDTQYF. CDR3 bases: TGCGCCAGCAGTTTGGATCGAGGGTTTACAGATACGCAGTATTTT.

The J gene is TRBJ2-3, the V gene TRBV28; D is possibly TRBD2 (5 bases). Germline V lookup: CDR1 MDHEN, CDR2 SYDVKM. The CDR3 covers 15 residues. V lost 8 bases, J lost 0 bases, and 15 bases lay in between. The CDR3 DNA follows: TGTGCCAGCCTCGTTGGCGGGCATAGCACAGATACGCAGTATTTT. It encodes CASLVGGHSTDTQYF.

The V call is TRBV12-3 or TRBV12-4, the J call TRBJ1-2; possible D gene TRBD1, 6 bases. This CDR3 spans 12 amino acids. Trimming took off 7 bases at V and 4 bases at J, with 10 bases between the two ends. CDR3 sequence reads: CASKRGGYGYTF. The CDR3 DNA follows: TGTGCCAGCAAACGAGGGGGCTATGGCTACACCTTC.

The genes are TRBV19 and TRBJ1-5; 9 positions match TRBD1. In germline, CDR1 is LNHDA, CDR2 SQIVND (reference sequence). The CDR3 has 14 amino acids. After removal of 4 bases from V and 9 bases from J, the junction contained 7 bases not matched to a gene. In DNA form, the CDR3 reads TGTGCCAGTAGTACGGGGACAGGGCAAAGGCCCCAGCATTTT. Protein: CASSTGTGQRPQHF.

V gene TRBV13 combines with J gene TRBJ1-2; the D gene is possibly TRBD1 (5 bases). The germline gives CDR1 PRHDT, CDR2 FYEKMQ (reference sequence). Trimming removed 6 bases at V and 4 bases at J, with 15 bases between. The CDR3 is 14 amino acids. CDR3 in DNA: TGTGCCAGCAGTCCCCTTGGGGGGGGCTATGGCTACACCTTC. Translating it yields CASSPLGGGYGYTF.

CDR3 residues: CASSLQGIAEAFF. CDR3 coding DNA: TGTGCCAGCAGCCTACAGGGGATCGCTGAAGCTTTCTTT. V gene TRBV3-1 (or the pseudogene TRBV3-2) combines with J gene TRBJ1-1; 7 bases align to TRBD1. The germline V gene encodes CDR1 LGHDT and CDR2 YNNKEL (reference sequence). The J segment lost 6 bases and the V segment lost 4 bases, leaving 5 bases of the junction unmatched. This CDR3 region has 13 residues.

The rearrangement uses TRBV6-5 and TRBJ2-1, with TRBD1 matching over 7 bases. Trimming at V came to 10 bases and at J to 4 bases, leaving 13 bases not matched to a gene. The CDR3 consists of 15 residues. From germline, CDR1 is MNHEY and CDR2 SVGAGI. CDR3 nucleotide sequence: TGTGCCACCCGACAGGACAGGACGGCTTACAATGAGCAGTTCTTC. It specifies CATRQDRTAYNEQFF.

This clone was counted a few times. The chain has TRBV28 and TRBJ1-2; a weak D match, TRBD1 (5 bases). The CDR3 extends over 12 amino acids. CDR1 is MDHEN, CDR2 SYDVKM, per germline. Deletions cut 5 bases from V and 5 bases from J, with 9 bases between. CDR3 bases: TGTGCCAGCAGTGCAGGGAAATATGGCTACACCTTC. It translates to CASSAGKYGYTF.

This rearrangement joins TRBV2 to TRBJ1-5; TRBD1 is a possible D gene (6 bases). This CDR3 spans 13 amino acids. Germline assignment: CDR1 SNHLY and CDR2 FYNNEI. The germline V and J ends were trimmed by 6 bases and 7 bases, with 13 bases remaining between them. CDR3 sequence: CASRAYRDQPQHF. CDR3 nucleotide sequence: TGTGCCAGCAGAGCCTACAGGGACCAGCCCCAGCATTTT.

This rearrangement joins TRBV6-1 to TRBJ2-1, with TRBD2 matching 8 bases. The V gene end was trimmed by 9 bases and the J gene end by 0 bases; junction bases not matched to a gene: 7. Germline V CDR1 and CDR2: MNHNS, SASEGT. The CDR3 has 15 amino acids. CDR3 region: CASSGGSTSYNEQFF. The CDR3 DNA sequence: TGTGCCAGTTCGGGGGGGTCCACCTCCTACAATGAGCAGTTCTTC.

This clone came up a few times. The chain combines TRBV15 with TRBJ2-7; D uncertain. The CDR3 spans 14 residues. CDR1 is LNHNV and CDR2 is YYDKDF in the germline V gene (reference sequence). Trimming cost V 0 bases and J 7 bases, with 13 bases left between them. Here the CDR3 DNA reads TGTGCCACCAGCAGAGATCGCAGTTCGTGGGAGCAGTACTTC. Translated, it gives CATSRDRSSWEQYF.

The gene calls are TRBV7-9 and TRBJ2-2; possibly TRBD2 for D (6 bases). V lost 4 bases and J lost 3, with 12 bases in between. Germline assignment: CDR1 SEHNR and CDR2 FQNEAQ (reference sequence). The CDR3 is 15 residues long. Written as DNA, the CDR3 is TGTGCCAGCAGCTATGGGGGAGGCGACACCGGGGAGCTGTTTTTT. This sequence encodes CASSYGGGDTGELFF.

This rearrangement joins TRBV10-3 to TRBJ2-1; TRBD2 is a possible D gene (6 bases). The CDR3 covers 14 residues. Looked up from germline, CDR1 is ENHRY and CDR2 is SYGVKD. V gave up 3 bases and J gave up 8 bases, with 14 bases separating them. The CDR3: CAISDRRGEDEQFF. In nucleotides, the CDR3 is TGTGCCATCAGTGACCGCCGAGGGGAGGATGAGCAGTTCTTC.